This TCR beta chain was identified in a study of blood T cell repertoires in COVID-19. Across the whole study: Samples came from the United States, Italy and Spain, spanning acute and convalescent COVID-19.

Measured with immunoSEQ multiplex PCR; TCRdb has only the in-frame clones, and not every one. Among about 480,000 clones listed, 88% were seen once. Enrolled through a virtual design, the participants were between roughly 18 and 90 years of age and came from under 25 US areas. Trimming removed 5 bases from V and 14 bases from J; junction bases left unmatched: 11. The CDR3 loop spans 13 amino acids. Per the germline V gene, CDR1 is SEHNR and CDR2 is FQNEAQ (reference sequence). The sample taken for sequencing was PBMCs or T cells enriched from blood (not recorded which). The origin of this receptor is a middle-aged woman who had recovered from COVID-19. This chain links TRBV7-9 with TRBJ1-4, with 7 bases that match TRBD1. This CDR3 is CASSQDRVAKLFF. In DNA form, the CDR3 reads TGTGCCAGCAGCCAAGACAGGGTTGCCAAGCTGTTTTTT.